These T cell receptor beta chains were read from a single sample in a study of T cell clonotyping in hematopoietic cell transplantation. TCRdb keeps only in-frame clones here, not all; method: immunoSEQ multiplex PCR. Of roughly 18,000 clones listed, about 82% are singletons. The specimen was peripheral blood mononuclear cells, collected before stem cell transplant. Receptors originate from a man in his forties or fifties with acute myeloid leukemia. Some clones in this sample may be carry-over from other donors' samples. Both conserved end residues are part of each CDR3. Fields, in order: clone size, D gene, V gene, J gene, CDR3 protein, CDR3 DNA. D genes are given only for firm matches. Clone size is shown for a subset of rows, as once, few, many or a class of expanded clone.

-	TRBD1	TRBV4-2	TRBJ2-1	CASSREEDRAYEQFF	TGTGCCAGCAGCCGAGAAGAAGACAGGGCCTATGAGCAGTTCTTC
-	TRBD1	TRBV6-5	TRBJ2-7	CASNPTQGAHEQYF	TGTGCCAGCAATCCAACCCAGGGGGCCCACGAGCAGTACTTC
-	-	TRBV28	TRBJ2-1	CASSGGTANEQFF	TGTGCCAGCAGTGGAGGGACAGCCAATGAGCAGTTCTTC
-	-	TRBV5-1	TRBJ1-1	CASSWDILNTEAFF	TGCGCCAGCAGCTGGGACATACTGAACACTGAAGCTTTCTTT
-	-	TRBV5-5	TRBJ2-7	CASSLTSNAYEQYF	TGTGCCAGCAGCTTGACCAGCAACGCCTACGAGCAGTACTTC
-	-	TRBV9	TRBJ1-1	CASSIDRSDTEAFF	TGTGCCAGCAGCATAGACAGGTCGGACACTGAAGCTTTCTTT
-	TRBD1	TRBV27	TRBJ1-1	CASSLIYRDRDPEAFF	TGTGCCAGCAGTCTAATCTACCGGGACAGGGATCCTGAAGCTTTCTTT
-	-	TRBV5-1	TRBJ1-2	CASRASGYGYTF	TGCGCCAGCAGGGCCTCAGGCTATGGCTACACCTTC
-	-	TRBV19	TRBJ1-5	CASSVAASNQPQHF	TGTGCCAGTAGTGTCGCGGCTAGCAATCAGCCCCAGCATTTT
once	-	TRBV6-5	TRBJ2-5	CASSARGLPQETQYF	TGTGCCAGCAGTGCCCGGGGACTGCCTCAAGAGACCCAGTACTTC